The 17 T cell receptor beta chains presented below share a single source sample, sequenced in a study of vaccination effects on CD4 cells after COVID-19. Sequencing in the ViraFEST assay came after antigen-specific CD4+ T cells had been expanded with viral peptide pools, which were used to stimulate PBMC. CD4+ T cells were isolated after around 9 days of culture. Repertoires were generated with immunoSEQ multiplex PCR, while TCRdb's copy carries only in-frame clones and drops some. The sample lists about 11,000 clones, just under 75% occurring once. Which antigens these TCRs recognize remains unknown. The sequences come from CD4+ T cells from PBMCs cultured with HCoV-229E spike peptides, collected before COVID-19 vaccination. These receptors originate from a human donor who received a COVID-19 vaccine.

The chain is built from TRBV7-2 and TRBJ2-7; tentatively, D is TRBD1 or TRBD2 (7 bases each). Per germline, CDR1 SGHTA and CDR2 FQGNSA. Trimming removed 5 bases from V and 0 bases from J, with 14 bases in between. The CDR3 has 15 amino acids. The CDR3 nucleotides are TGTGCCAGCAGCCAACAGCGGGACAGCTCCTACGAGCAGTACTTC. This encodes CASSQQRDSSYEQYF. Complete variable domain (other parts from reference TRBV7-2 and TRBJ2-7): GAGVSQSPSNKVTEKGKDVELRCDPISGHTALYWYRQSLGQGLEFLIYFQGNSAPDKSGLPSDRFSAERTGGSVSTLTIQRTQQEDSAVYLCASSQQRDSSYEQYFGPGTRLTVT.

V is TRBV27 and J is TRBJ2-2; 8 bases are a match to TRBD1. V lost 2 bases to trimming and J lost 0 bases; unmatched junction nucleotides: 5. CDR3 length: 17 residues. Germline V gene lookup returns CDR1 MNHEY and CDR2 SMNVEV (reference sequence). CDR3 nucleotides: TGTGCCAGCAGTTTAGATGTGGGACAGGCGAACACCGGGGAGCTGTTTTTT. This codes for CASSLDVGQANTGELFF.

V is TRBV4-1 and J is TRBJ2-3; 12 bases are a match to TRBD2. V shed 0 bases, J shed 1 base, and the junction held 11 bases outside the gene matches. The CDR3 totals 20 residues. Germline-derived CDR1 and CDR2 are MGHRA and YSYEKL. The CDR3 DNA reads TGCGCCAGCAGCCAAGATGTGTGGACTAGCGGGACGGAAGGCACAGATACGCAGTATTTT. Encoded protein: CASSQDVWTSGTEGTDTQYF.

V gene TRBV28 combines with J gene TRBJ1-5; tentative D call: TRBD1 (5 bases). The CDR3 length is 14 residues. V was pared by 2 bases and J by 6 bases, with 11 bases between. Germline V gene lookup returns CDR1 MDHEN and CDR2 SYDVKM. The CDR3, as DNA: TGTGCCAGCAGTTTAACGGCAGGGACTCAGCCCCAGCATTTT. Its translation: CASSLTAGTQPQHF.

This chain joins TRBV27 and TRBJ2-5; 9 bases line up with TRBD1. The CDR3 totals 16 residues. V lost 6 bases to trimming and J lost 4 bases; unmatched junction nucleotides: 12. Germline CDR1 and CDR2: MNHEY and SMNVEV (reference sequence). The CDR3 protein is CASRQLYRGRGETQYF. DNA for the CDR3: TGTGCCAGCAGACAGCTTTACAGGGGGCGAGGAGAGACCCAGTACTTC.

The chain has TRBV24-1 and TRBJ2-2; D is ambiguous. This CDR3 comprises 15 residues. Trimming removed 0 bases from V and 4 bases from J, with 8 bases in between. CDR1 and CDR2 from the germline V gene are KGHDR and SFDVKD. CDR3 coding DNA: TGTGCCACCAGTGATTTGCGGGTCGGCACCGGGGAGCTGTTTTTT. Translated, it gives CATSDLRVGTGELFF.

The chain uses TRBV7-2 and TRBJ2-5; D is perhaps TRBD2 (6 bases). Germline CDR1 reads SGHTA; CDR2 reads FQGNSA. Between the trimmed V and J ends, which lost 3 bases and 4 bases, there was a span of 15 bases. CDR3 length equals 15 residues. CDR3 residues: CASSFQDGAGETQYF. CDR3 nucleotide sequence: TGTGCCAGCAGCTTTCAAGACGGAGCGGGAGAGACCCAGTACTTC. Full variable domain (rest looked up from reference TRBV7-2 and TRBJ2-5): GAGVSQSPSNKVTEKGKDVELRCDPISGHTALYWYRQSLGQGLEFLIYFQGNSAPDKSGLPSDRFSAERTGGSVSTLTIQRTQQEDSAVYLCASSFQDGAGETQYFGPGTRLLVL.

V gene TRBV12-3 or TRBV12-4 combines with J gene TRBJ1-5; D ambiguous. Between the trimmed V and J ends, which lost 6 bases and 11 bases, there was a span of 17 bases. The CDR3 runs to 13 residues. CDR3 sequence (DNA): TGTGCCAGCAGCAGTATCGTAAGTGGGTCCCAGCATTTT. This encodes CASSSIVSGSQHF.

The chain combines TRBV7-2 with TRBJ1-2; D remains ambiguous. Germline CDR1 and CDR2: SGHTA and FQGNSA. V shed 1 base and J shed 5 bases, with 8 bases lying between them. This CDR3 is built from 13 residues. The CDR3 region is CASSLGTDYGYTF. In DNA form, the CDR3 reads TGTGCCAGCAGCTTAGGGACGGATTATGGCTACACCTTC.

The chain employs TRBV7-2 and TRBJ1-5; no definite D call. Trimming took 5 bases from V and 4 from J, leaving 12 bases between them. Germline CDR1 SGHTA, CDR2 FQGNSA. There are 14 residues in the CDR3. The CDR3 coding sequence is TGTGCCAGCAGCCCTCGGACGGGTAATCAGCCCCAGCATTTT. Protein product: CASSPRTGNQPQHF.

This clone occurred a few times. The CDR3 is CASSLKATSGSYNSPLHF. The CDR3 DNA follows: TGTGCCAGCAGCCTAAAGGCGACTTCTGGCTCCTATAATTCACCCCTCCACTTT. This chain uses TRBV11-2 with TRBJ1-6; D unclear. Trimming pared 5 bases from V and 0 bases from J, leaving 17 bases between. Looked up from germline, CDR1 is SGHAT and CDR2 is FQNNGV. The CDR3 spans 18 residues.

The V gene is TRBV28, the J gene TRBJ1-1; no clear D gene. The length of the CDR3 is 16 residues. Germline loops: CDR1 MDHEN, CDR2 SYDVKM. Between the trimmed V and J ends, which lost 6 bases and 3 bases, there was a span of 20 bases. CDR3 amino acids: CASSPGVRRRDTEAFF. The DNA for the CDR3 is TGTGCCAGCAGCCCGGGAGTTCGACGCCGGGACACTGAAGCTTTCTTT. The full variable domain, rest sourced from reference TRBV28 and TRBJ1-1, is DVKVTQSSRYLVKRTGEKVFLECVQDMDHENMFWYRQDPGLGLRLIYFSYDVKMKEKGDIPEGYSVSREKKERFSLILESASTNQTSMYLCASSPGVRRRDTEAFFGQGTRLTVV.

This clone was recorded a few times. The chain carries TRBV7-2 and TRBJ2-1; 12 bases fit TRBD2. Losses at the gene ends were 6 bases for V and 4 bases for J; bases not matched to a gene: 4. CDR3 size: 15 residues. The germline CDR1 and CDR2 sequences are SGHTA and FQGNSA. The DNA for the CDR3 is TGTGCCAGCAGTCTAGCGGGGGGGCGATACAATGAGCAGTTCTTC. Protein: CASSLAGGRYNEQFF.

In DNA, the CDR3 is TGTGCCAGTAGCCCCGGGACTGGGGGGTACAATGAGCAGTTCTTC. This translates into CASSPGTGGYNEQFF. The chain joins TRBV19 to TRBJ2-1; maybe TRBD2 (6 bases). The length of the CDR3 is 15 residues. The V gene lost 6 bases and the J gene lost 4 bases, with 16 bases spanning the gap. Germline assignment: CDR1 LNHDA and CDR2 SQIVND (reference sequence).

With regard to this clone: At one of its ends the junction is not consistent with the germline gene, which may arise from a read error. The CDR3 loop reads CASSRTGKPVGANVLTF. CDR3 bases: TGTGCTAGCAGCCGGACAGGGAAACCTGTTGGGGCCAACGTCCTGACTTTC. The rearrangement joins TRBV7-7 to TRBJ2-6; 8 bases align to TRBD1. The CDR3 is 17 residues long. In germline, CDR1 is SSHAT, CDR2 FNYEAQ (reference sequence).

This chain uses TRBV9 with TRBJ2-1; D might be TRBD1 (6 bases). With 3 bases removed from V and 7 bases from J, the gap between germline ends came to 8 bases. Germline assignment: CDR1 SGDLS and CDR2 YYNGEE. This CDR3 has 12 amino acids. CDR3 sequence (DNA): TGTGCCAGCAGCGCCCAGGGGAATGAGCAGTTCTTC. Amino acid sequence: CASSAQGNEQFF.

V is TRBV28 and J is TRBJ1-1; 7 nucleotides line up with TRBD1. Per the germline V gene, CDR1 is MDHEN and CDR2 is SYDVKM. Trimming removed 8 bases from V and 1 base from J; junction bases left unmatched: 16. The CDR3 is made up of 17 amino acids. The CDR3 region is CASPPDRWIERNTEAFF. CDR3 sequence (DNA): TGTGCCAGCCCTCCGGACAGGTGGATTGAAAGGAACACTGAAGCTTTCTTT. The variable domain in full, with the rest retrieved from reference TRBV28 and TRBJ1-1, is DVKVTQSSRYLVKRTGEKVFLECVQDMDHENMFWYRQDPGLGLRLIYFSYDVKMKEKGDIPEGYSVSREKKERFSLILESASTNQTSMYLCASPPDRWIERNTEAFFGQGTRLTVV.